The 6 T cell receptor beta chains reported below all come from one sample, sequenced in a study of blood T cell repertoires in COVID-19. The data were produced by immunoSEQ multiplex PCR, yet TCRdb's version contains in-frame clones alone and is incomplete. This table has about 200,000 clones, approximately 90% appearing once. Input material: PBMCs or T cells enriched from blood (not recorded which). The source is a young man who had recovered from COVID-19.

The CDR3 spells CAWSVAGQGLETQYF. In DNA, the CDR3 is TGTGCCTGGAGTGTAGCGGGACAGGGGCTCGAGACCCAGTACTTC. The chain uses TRBV30 and TRBJ2-5; 10 bases fit TRBD1. CDR3 length: 15 residues. Germline CDR1 reads GTSNPN; CDR2 reads SVGIG (reference sequence). Trimming removed 0 bases from V and 5 bases from J; junction bases left unmatched: 6.

V usage is TRBV29-1 and J usage is TRBJ2-7; TRBD2 agrees at 9 bases. This CDR3 comprises 12 residues. The V gene end was trimmed by 6 bases and the J gene end by 2 bases; junction bases not matched to a gene: 2. CDR1 is SQVTM and CDR2 is ANQGSEA in the germline V gene. In DNA form, the CDR3 reads TGCAGCGTAGTAGCGGGAGCCTACGAGCAGTACTTC. Translating gives CSVVAGAYEQYF.

The chain carries TRBV24-1 and TRBJ1-5; D remains ambiguous. Looked up from germline, CDR1 is KGHDR and CDR2 is SFDVKD. The CDR3 runs 14 residues. V was pared by 6 bases and J by 1 base, with 9 bases between. The CDR3: CATSPRGSNQPQHF. In nucleotides, the CDR3 is TGTGCCACCAGTCCCCGAGGGAGCAATCAGCCCCAGCATTTT.

The genes are TRBV5-1 and TRBJ1-1; D might be TRBD1 (5 bases). Looked up from germline, CDR1 is SGHRS and CDR2 is YFSETQ. Trimming took 4 bases from V and 2 from J, leaving 15 bases between them. The CDR3 totals 15 residues. Here the CDR3 reads CASSRVGDVNTEAFF. DNA of the CDR3: TGCGCCAGCAGCCGGGTAGGGGATGTTAACACTGAAGCTTTCTTT.

V usage is TRBV15 and J usage is TRBJ2-2; perhaps TRBD2 as D (6 bases). With 0 bases removed from V and 7 bases from J, the gap between germline ends came to 12 bases. Germline V lookup: CDR1 LNHNV, CDR2 YYDKDF (reference sequence). This CDR3 has 15 residues. Here the CDR3 DNA reads TGTGCCACCAGCAGAGATCGGGGGTATGACGGGGAGCTGTTTTTT. Translating it yields CATSRDRGYDGELFF.

The V gene is TRBV6-5, the J gene TRBJ1-4, with D perhaps matching TRBD1 (6 bases). The V and J ends lost 5 bases and 4 bases respectively, with 14 bases between them. The CDR3 covers 15 residues. Germline-derived CDR1 and CDR2 are MNHEY and SVGAGI. The CDR3 coding sequence is TGTGCCAGCAGTAGGACAGTGGGCCGTAATGAAAAACTGTTTTTT. Encoded protein: CASSRTVGRNEKLFF.